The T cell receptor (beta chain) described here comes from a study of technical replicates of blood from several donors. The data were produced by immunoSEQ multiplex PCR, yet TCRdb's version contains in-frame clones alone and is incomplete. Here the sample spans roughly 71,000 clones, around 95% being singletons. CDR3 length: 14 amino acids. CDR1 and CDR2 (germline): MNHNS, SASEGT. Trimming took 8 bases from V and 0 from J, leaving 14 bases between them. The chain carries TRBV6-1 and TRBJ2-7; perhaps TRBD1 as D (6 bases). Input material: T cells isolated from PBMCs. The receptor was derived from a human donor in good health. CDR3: CASGRQDPSYEQYF. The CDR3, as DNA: TGTGCCAGCGGCAGACAGGACCCCTCCTACGAGCAGTACTTC.